What follows are 8 T cell receptor beta chains derived from one specimen sequenced in a study of T cell changes during pregnancy in multiple sclerosis. Measured with immunoSEQ multiplex PCR; TCRdb has only the in-frame clones, and not every one. This table has about 77,000 clones, approximately 91% appearing once. The sample was peripheral blood, taken before pregnancy. These receptor sequences come from a female donor with multiple sclerosis, enrolled in a pregnancy study.

The chain employs TRBV19 and TRBJ2-7; possibly TRBD1 for D (6 bases). Germline V gene sequence: CDR1 LNHDA, CDR2 SQIVND (reference sequence). V shed 3 bases and J shed 6 bases, with 15 bases lying between them. The CDR3 is 14 amino acids. This CDR3 reads CASSIQTGPLEQYF. CDR3 DNA: TGTGCCAGTAGTATTCAGACAGGTCCCCTCGAGCAGTACTTC.

V gene TRBV15 combines with J gene TRBJ1-4, with TRBD1 as a possible D gene (6 bases). With 1 base removed from V and 0 bases from J, the gap between germline ends came to 15 bases. The CDR3 has 18 residues. In germline, CDR1 is LNHNV, CDR2 YYDKDF (reference sequence). CDR3 in amino acids: CATSRGTGPLATNEKLFF. In DNA, the CDR3 is TGTGCCACCAGCAGAGGAACAGGGCCCCTCGCAACTAATGAAAAACTGTTTTTT.

This sequence joins TRBV6-1 and TRBJ2-3; 10 positions agree with TRBD2. V gave up 6 bases and J gave up 4 bases; unmatched junction bases: 4. CDR3 length: 14 residues. Looked up from germline, CDR1 is MNHNS and CDR2 is SASEGT. CDR3 in DNA: TGTGCCAGCAGCCCTAGCGGGGGTGCAGATACGCAGTATTTT. The encoded protein is CASSPSGGADTQYF.

The rearrangement uses TRBV5-1 and TRBJ1-2; 9 nucleotides match TRBD1. Unmatched junction bases numbered 7, after V lost 4 bases and J lost 3 bases. Germline CDR1 reads SGHRS; CDR2 reads YFSETQ. The CDR3 loop spans 15 amino acids. This CDR3 is CASSLGTGKDYGYTF. The CDR3 nucleotides are TGCGCCAGCAGCCTTGGGACAGGGAAGGACTATGGCTACACCTTC.

The rearrangement links TRBV21-1 to TRBJ2-3; the table names TRBD2, a call not compared with the DNA. TRBV21-1 is assigned pseudogene status. The CDR3 is 16 residues long. The DNA of the CDR3 is TGTGCCAGCAGCAAGGGACTAGCGGGGGGGCCAGATACGCAGTATTTT. Amino acids: CASSKGLAGGPDTQYF.

This chain connects TRBV5-1 to TRBJ2-5, with TRBD1 matching over 9 bases. Germline V lookup: CDR1 SGHRS, CDR2 YFSETQ. This CDR3 contains 15 residues. V was pared by 0 bases and J by 7 bases, with 7 bases of the junction left unmatched. The CDR3 is CASSLEGQGLTTQYF. CDR3 in DNA: TGCGCCAGCAGCTTGGAGGGACAGGGTCTTACGACCCAGTACTTC.

The V and J genes are TRBV13 and TRBJ1-6, with a weak D call TRBD1 (5 bases). Germline V gene data show CDR1 as PRHDT and CDR2 as FYEKMQ (reference sequence). The ends were cut back, 0 bases at V and 10 bases at J, with 13 bases in the middle. The CDR3 loop spans 15 amino acids. Here the CDR3 reads CASSLGPPGKSPLHF. DNA of the CDR3: TGTGCCAGCAGCTTAGGGCCCCCAGGGAAGTCACCCCTCCACTTT.

This chain uses TRBV4-1 with TRBJ2-1; TRBD2 matches at 14 bases. The V gene's germline CDR1 is MGHRA and CDR2 YSYEKL. CDR3 length: 15 residues. V lost 1 base, J lost 9 bases, and 2 bases stayed unmatched. CDR3 residues: CASSQGTSGGSEQFF. In DNA form, the CDR3 reads TGCGCCAGCAGCCAAGGGACTAGCGGGGGGAGTGAGCAGTTCTTC.